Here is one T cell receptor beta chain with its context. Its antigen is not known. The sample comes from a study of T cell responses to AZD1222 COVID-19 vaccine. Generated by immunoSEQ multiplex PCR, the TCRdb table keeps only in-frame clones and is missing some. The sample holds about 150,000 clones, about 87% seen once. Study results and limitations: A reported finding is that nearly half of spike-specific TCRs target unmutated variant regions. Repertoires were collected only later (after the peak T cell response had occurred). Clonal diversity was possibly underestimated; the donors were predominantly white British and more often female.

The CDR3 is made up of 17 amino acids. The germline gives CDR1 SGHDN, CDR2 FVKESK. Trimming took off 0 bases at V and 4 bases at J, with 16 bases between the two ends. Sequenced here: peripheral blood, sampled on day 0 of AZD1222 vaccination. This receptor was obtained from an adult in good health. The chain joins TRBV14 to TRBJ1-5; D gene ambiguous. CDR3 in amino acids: CASSQDTLYSANQPQHF. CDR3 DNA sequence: TGTGCCAGCAGCCAAGATACTCTTTACTCTGCGAATCAGCCCCAGCATTTT.